These 27 T cell receptor beta chains were all obtained from the same sample, sequenced in a study of cytomegalovirus exposure and HLA in healthy donors. Method: immunoSEQ multiplex PCR; TCRdb's copy keeps in-frame clones and lacks some. The table has 150,000 to 200,000 clones, over 85% seen once. Sequenced sample: PBMCs. The receptors shown here come from a woman aged 18-29 years in good health and CMV-seropositive.

V usage is TRBV6-1 and J usage is TRBJ1-2, with D uncertain. Germline CDR1 MNHNS, CDR2 SASEGT. V was shortened by 7 bases and J by 5 bases, with 17 bases between the two germline ends. The CDR3 extends over 14 amino acids. The CDR3 sequence: CASKRAGNKYGYTF. The CDR3 DNA reads TGTGCCAGCAAGAGGGCGGGAAATAAGTATGGCTACACCTTC.

Of note for this clone: One end of the junction varies from germline; a read error may be responsible. This rearrangement joins TRBV9 to TRBJ2-3; TRBD2 matches at 9 bases. The CDR3 runs to 16 residues. The germline CDR1 and CDR2 sequences are SGDLS and YYNGEE. CDR3 residues: CTSSVWVAGAADTQYF. In DNA, the CDR3 is TGTACCAGCAGCGTATGGGTAGCGGGAGCGGCAGATACGCAGTATTTT.

In its sample, this clone was seen once. This chain joins TRBV30 and TRBJ2-1; TRBD2 aligns across 12 bases. The CDR3 runs 14 residues. After removal of 5 bases from V and 4 bases from J, the junction contained 3 bases not matched to a gene. CDR1 is GTSNPN, CDR2 SVGIG, per germline (reference sequence). The CDR3 is CAWWTSGTYNEQFF. CDR3 DNA sequence: TGTGCCTGGTGGACTAGCGGGACTTACAATGAGCAGTTCTTC.

J is TRBJ1-1 and V is TRBV6-1; 9 positions match TRBD1. Germline V CDR1 and CDR2: MNHNS, SASEGT. After removal of 1 base from V and 6 bases from J, the junction contained 6 bases not matched to a gene. The CDR3 length is 15 residues. CDR3 nucleotides: TGTGCCAGCAGTGAAGTTCTACAGGGGGCGTCTGAAGCTTTCTTT. This gives the protein CASSEVLQGASEAFF.

CDR3 region: CASSSTSGATDTQYF. The DNA of the CDR3 is TGTGCCAGCAGCTCGACTAGCGGAGCCACAGATACGCAGTATTTT. The rearrangement links TRBV7-2 to TRBJ2-3; TRBD2 aligns across 9 bases. This CDR3 contains 15 residues. J gave up 2 bases and V 4 bases, and 4 bases lay outside the gene matches. The germline gives CDR1 SGHTA, CDR2 FQGNSA.

A few counts support this clone. This chain joins TRBV7-2 and TRBJ1-5; 8 bases are shared with TRBD1. The ends lost 5 bases at V and 4 bases at J; junction bases unmatched: 7. Germline lookup yields CDR1 SGHTA and CDR2 FQGNSA. The CDR3 has 15 amino acids. This chain's CDR3 is CASSTDRGWNQPQHF. CDR3 coding DNA: TGTGCCAGCAGCACCGACAGGGGATGGAATCAGCCCCAGCATTTT. Together with reference TRBV7-2 and TRBJ1-5, the CDR3 gives the full variable domain: GAGVSQSPSNKVTEKGKDVELRCDPISGHTALYWYRQSLGQGLEFLIYFQGNSAPDKSGLPSDRFSAERTGGSVSTLTIQRTQQEDSAVYLCASSTDRGWNQPQHFGDGTRLSIL.

The chain couples TRBV19 to TRBJ2-6; weak D call: TRBD1 (5 bases). The CDR3 is 17 residues long. Germline V gene data show CDR1 as LNHDA and CDR2 as SQIVND (reference sequence). Trimming stripped 3 bases from V and 0 bases from J, with 12 bases between. This CDR3 is CASSIGRVYSGANVLTF. CDR3 coding DNA: TGTGCCAGTAGTATCGGCAGGGTGTACTCTGGGGCCAACGTCCTGACTTTC.

The J gene is TRBJ1-2, the V gene TRBV4-3; 7 bases map to TRBD1. The germline V gene encodes CDR1 LGHNA and CDR2 YSLEER. The CDR3 extends over 16 amino acids. Trimming at V came to 0 bases and at J to 3 bases, leaving 7 bases not matched to a gene. The DNA of the CDR3 is TGCGCCAGCAGCCAAGATTTTGGCAGGGGGGACTATGGCTACACCTTC. Amino acids: CASSQDFGRGDYGYTF.

The chain couples TRBV7-8 to TRBJ1-1; possible D gene TRBD1, 5 bases. The CDR3 is 14 amino acids. Germline V gene sequence: CDR1 SGHVS, CDR2 FQNEAQ. V was clipped by 4 bases and J by 3 bases, with 12 bases between them. The DNA for the CDR3 is TGTGCCAGCAGCTATGACAGAGGAGACACTGAAGCTTTCTTT. Its protein product is CASSYDRGDTEAFF.

The CDR3 region is CASSPDRGSIEKLFF. The CDR3 DNA reads TGTGCCAGCAGCCCCGACAGGGGTTCTATTGAAAAACTGTTTTTT. The rearrangement uses TRBV5-4 and TRBJ1-4; 8 positions match TRBD1. Germline CDR1 and CDR2: SGHNT and YYREEE (reference sequence). The CDR3 consists of 15 residues. Trimming at V came to 4 bases and at J to 7 bases, leaving 9 bases not matched to a gene.

The rearrangement uses TRBV28 and TRBJ2-5; D perhaps matches TRBD2 (6 bases). In germline, CDR1 is MDHEN, CDR2 SYDVKM. V lost 3 bases and J lost 4, with 9 bases in between. The CDR3 contains 13 residues. The CDR3 is CASSFLAPETQYF. Here the CDR3 DNA reads TGTGCCAGCAGTTTCCTAGCGCCAGAGACCCAGTACTTC.

This chain uses TRBV4-2 with TRBJ2-1, with TRBD2 identical over 8 bases. V lost 9 bases to trimming and J lost 9 bases; unmatched junction nucleotides: 13. Germline CDR1 is LGHNA and CDR2 is YNFKEQ. CDR3 length: 14 amino acids. The CDR3 region has the DNA TGTGCCAGTGAGCGGGAGTTATTGGTCGGTGAGCAGTTCTTC. It codes for CASERELLVGEQFF.

This sequence joins TRBV7-3 and TRBJ2-1; D is uncertain. V gave up 4 bases and J gave up 6 bases, with 7 bases separating them. The CDR3 extends over 12 amino acids. Germline V gives CDR1 SGHTA, CDR2 FQGTGA. CDR3 loop: CASSSPGNEQFF. As DNA, the CDR3 is TGTGCCAGCAGCTCCCCCGGCAATGAGCAGTTCTTC. The variable domain in full, completed from reference TRBV7-3 and TRBJ2-1, reads GAGVSQTPSNKVTEKGKYVELRCDPISGHTALYWYRQSLGQGPEFLIYFQGTGAADDSGLPNDRFFAVRPEGSVSTLKIQRTERGDSAVYLCASSSPGNEQFFGPGTRLTVL.

The chain joins TRBV13 to TRBJ1-2, with D possibly TRBD1 on 6 matching bases. CDR1 is PRHDT, CDR2 FYEKMQ, per germline (reference sequence). V lost 6 bases and J 4 bases, leaving 18 bases between the germline ends. CDR3 size: 15 residues. The CDR3 nucleotides read TGTGCCAGCAGTCTTTTGACAGGCCCATTCTATGGCTACACCTTC. Translation: CASSLLTGPFYGYTF.

V is TRBV27 and J is TRBJ2-1, with 16 nucleotides matching TRBD2. The CDR3 covers 17 residues. With V trimmed by 7 bases and J by 7 bases, 10 bases remained unmatched. Germline V CDR1 and CDR2: MNHEY, SMNVEV (reference sequence). The CDR3 DNA reads as TGTGCCAGCATCAAACTTCCGGGACTAGCGGGAGGGAATGAGCAGTTCTTC. This gives the protein CASIKLPGLAGGNEQFF.

The V call is TRBV27, the J call TRBJ1-1; the D gene is possibly TRBD1 (6 bases). The CDR3 is 14 residues long. V gave up 2 bases and J gave up 4 bases, with 11 bases separating them. In germline, CDR1 is MNHEY, CDR2 SMNVEV (reference sequence). DNA for the CDR3: TGTGCCAGCAGTTTAAGGGGGGGGTTCACTGAAGCTTTCTTT. It is translated as CASSLRGGFTEAFF.

The gene calls are TRBV7-2 and TRBJ1-1, with 9 positions matching TRBD1. V dropped 4 bases and J dropped 11; count of bases not matched to a gene: 8. Germline V gene sequence: CDR1 SGHTA, CDR2 FQGNSA. This CDR3 has 13 residues. This chain's CDR3 is CASSSQGAFHAFF. CDR3 coding DNA: TGTGCCAGCAGCTCACAGGGGGCCTTCCATGCTTTCTTT.

The rearrangement uses TRBV11-1 and TRBJ2-1, with 7 bases that match TRBD2. With 6 bases clipped from V and 2 bases from J, the junction kept 10 bases outside the gene matches. The germline V gene has CDR1 SGHAT and CDR2 FQDESV (reference sequence). The CDR3 has 16 amino acids. In DNA, the CDR3 is TGTGCCAGCAGGCTTAGATCACGGGAGGCCTACAATGAGCAGTTCTTC. Protein product: CASRLRSREAYNEQFF.

The rearrangement links TRBV6-1 to TRBJ2-2; tentatively, D is TRBD1 (6 bases). Germline values: CDR1 MNHNS, CDR2 SASEGT. There are 17 residues in the CDR3. The V end lost 4 bases, the J end lost 3 bases, and 18 bases lay between the germline ends. CDR3 amino acids: CASSGFSQGSYTGELFF. CDR3 sequence (DNA): TGTGCCAGCAGTGGTTTCTCACAGGGAAGTTACACCGGGGAGCTGTTTTTT.

In this sample, this clone turned up once. The chain recombines TRBV30 with TRBJ1-3; unclear D gene. The germline V gene encodes CDR1 GTSNPN and CDR2 SVGIG (reference sequence). V lost 2 bases, J lost 0 bases, and 11 bases lay in between. CDR3 size: 15 residues. In DNA, the CDR3 is TGTGCCTGGAGTTTTCCTACGGGCTCTGGAAACACCATATATTTT. Translation: CAWSFPTGSGNTIYF.

The genes are TRBV7-2 and TRBJ2-1; 14 bases are shared with TRBD2. CDR3 size: 16 residues. Trimming at V came to 5 bases and at J to 9 bases, leaving 9 bases not matched to a gene. Looked up from germline, CDR1 is SGHTA and CDR2 is FQGNSA. CDR3 in amino acids: CASSPGTSGSGGEQFF. The DNA of the CDR3 is TGTGCCAGCAGCCCCGGGACTAGCGGGAGCGGCGGTGAGCAGTTCTTC.

CDR3 in DNA: TGTGCCAGCAGGCCGGGACTAGCGGGATCCGAGCAGTACTTC. Its translation: CASRPGLAGSEQYF. This chain joins TRBV6-6 and TRBJ2-7; 13 positions match TRBD2. Germline V lookup: CDR1 MNHNY, CDR2 SVGAGI (reference sequence). The CDR3 extends over 14 amino acids. The trim removed 6 bases at V and 6 bases at J, leaving 5 bases unmatched.

The chain is built from TRBV18 and TRBJ2-7, with D possibly matching TRBD1 (5 bases). CDR1 KGHSH and CDR2 LQKENI come from the germline V gene. Deletions cut 3 bases from V and 3 bases from J, with 15 bases between. CDR3 length: 15 amino acids. The CDR3 bases are TGTGCCAGCTCACCCCAGGGCTTAATCGGCTACGAGCAGTACTTC. Protein sequence: CASSPQGLIGYEQYF.

The V gene is TRBV6-5, the J gene TRBJ2-3; D might be TRBD2 (5 bases). The CDR3 length is 15 residues. The V and J ends lost 11 bases and 0 bases respectively, with 18 bases between them. CDR1 is MNHEY, CDR2 SVGAGI, per germline. CDR3 in amino acids: CASRGYHQSTDTQYF. The CDR3 DNA follows: TGTGCCTCGAGAGGGTACCACCAGAGCACAGATACGCAGTATTTT.

The chain employs TRBV11-2 and TRBJ2-5; D is ambiguous. The CDR3 runs 13 residues. Trimming left V 6 bases short and J 0 bases short, with 8 bases between. CDR1 is SGHAT and CDR2 is FQNNGV in the germline V gene. CDR3 sequence: CASSRAYQETQYF. CDR3 bases: TGTGCCAGCAGTCGAGCGTACCAAGAGACCCAGTACTTC.

The sample holds a few counts of this clone. The V gene is TRBV4-2, the J gene TRBJ2-5, with D possibly being TRBD2 (6 bases). The CDR3 is made up of 15 amino acids. Germline values: CDR1 LGHNA, CDR2 YNFKEQ. V gave up 0 bases and J gave up 5 bases, with 13 bases separating them. CDR3 residues: CASSQDLGGAETQYF. The CDR3, as DNA: TGTGCCAGCAGCCAAGATCTGGGGGGTGCCGAGACCCAGTACTTC.

The chain links TRBV18 to TRBJ2-7; 9 nucleotides match TRBD1. Germline-derived CDR1 and CDR2 are KGHSH and LQKENI. The CDR3 has 18 amino acids. Trimming removed 1 base from V and 0 bases from J; junction bases left unmatched: 10. In DNA form, the CDR3 reads TGTGCCAGCTCACCACTAAGACCGGGACAGGGTGGCTCCTACGAGCAGTACTTC. It specifies CASSPLRPGQGGSYEQYF.